The 23 T cell receptor beta chains in this list originate from one sample, sequenced in a study of tumor-infiltrating lymphocytes in primary liver carcinoma. Blood RNA originated from unsorted whole blood, with germline DNA additionally extracted. TCR beta cDNA was reverse-transcribed from around 0.55 ug of total RNA. The reaction used a constant-region primer and ProtoScript II reverse transcriptase. What produced the TCR beta libraries was three nested multiplex PCR rounds using slightly modified ARM-PCR. A C-beta reverse primer was combined with TRBV1-TRBV30 forward primers in the first two PCR rounds, and each round had approximately 10 cycles. In TCRdb, the multiplex PCR reads were re-called with MiXCR into one record per CDR3 protein. The sample records 150,000 to 200,000 distinct CDR3 sequences, approximately 64% being singletons. Sequenced material: peripheral blood. Receptor source: a woman in her sixties with primary liver carcinoma and hepatitis B virus infection.

This clonotype appeared once. The V call is TRBV29-1, the J call TRBJ1-5, with 7 bases aligning to TRBD1. CDR1 is SQVTM, CDR2 ANQGSEA, per germline. The CDR3 length is 15 residues. Trimming removed 8 bases from V and 2 bases from J; junction bases left unmatched: 12. CDR3 loop: CSFTVGGGGNQPQHF. CDR3 bases: TGCAGCTTTACGGTTGGAGGGGGCGGCAATCAGCCCCAGCATTTT. Together with reference TRBV29-1 and TRBJ1-5, the CDR3 gives the full variable domain: SAVISQKPSRDICQRGTSLTIQCQVDSQVTMMFWYRQQPGQSLTLIATANQGSEATYESGFVIDKFPISRPNLTFSTLTVSNMSPEDSSIYLCSFTVGGGGNQPQHFGDGTRLSIL.

The chain uses TRBV5-1 and TRBJ2-5; D possibly matches TRBD1 or TRBD2 (5 bases each). The CDR3 sequence is 18 residues long. Trimming removed 0 bases from V and 6 bases from J, with 24 bases in between. CDR1 is SGHRS and CDR2 is YFSETQ in the germline V gene. The CDR3 is CASSLGDAVRGNYKTQYF. CDR3 coding DNA: TGCGCCAGCAGCTTGGGGGACGCCGTCCGGGGCAACTACAAGACCCAGTACTTC.

With respect to this clonotype: This may come from a read error, since a much larger clone is one base off. This chain links TRBV14 with TRBJ1-1; no clear D. The CDR3 extends over 13 amino acids. The germline V gene has CDR1 SGHDN and CDR2 FVKESK. CDR3: CASSQDRNTEALF. CDR3 nucleotides: TGTGCCAGCAGCCAAGATAGAAACACTGAAGCTCTCTTT. Full variable domain (outside the CDR3, taken from reference TRBV14 and TRBJ1-1): EAGVTQFPSHSVIEKGQTVTLRCDPISGHDNLYWYRRVMGKEIKFLLHFVKESKQDESGMPNNRFLAERTGGTYSTLKVQPAELEDSGVYFCASSQDRNTEALFGQGTRLTVV.

Ten or more counts support this clonotype. The chain has TRBV4-1 and TRBJ2-2; 7 bases align to TRBD2. This CDR3 is 15 amino acids long. J gave up 5 bases and V 0 bases, and 3 bases lay outside the gene matches. Germline values: CDR1 MGHRA, CDR2 YSYEKL. The CDR3 spells CASSQEGGRTGELFF. In DNA, the CDR3 is TGCGCCAGCAGCCAAGAAGGCGGGAGAACCGGGGAGCTGTTTTTT.

As concerns this clonotype: Compared with germline, one end of the junction differs, possibly owing to a read error. V is TRBV5-8 and J is TRBJ2-7; 7 bases match TRBD1. This CDR3 comprises 15 residues. The germline V gene encodes CDR1 SGHTS and CDR2 YDEGEE. Written as DNA, the CDR3 is TGTGCCAGCAGCTTGCCCCCCGGGACAGTATACGAGCAGCACTTC. This codes for CASSLPPGTVYEQHF.

Comment on this clonotype: A much larger clone sits a single nucleotide away, making a read error possible. The genes are TRBV5-4 and TRBJ2-7; D remains unclear. The CDR3 is 12 amino acids. In germline, CDR1 is SGHNT, CDR2 YYREEE (reference sequence). The CDR3 spells CTFGLGSYEQYF. As DNA, the CDR3 is TGTACCTTTGGGCTTGGCTCCTACGAGCAGTACTTC. Full variable domain (missing parts from reference TRBV5-4 and TRBJ2-7): ETGVTQSPTHLIKTRGQQVTLRCSSQSGHNTVSWYQQALGQGPQFIFQYYREEENGRGNFPPRFSGLQFPNYSSELNVNALELDDSALYLCTFGLGSYEQYFGPGTRLTVT.

In the case of this clonotype: The CDR3 does not end in the conserved phenylalanine or tryptophan, so this is likely a read error. CDR3 DNA sequence: TGCAGCGTTCCAAAATGGCGGGATGGAGAGACCCAGTACTAC. Translating it yields CSVPKWRDGETQYY. The chain carries TRBV29-1 and TRBJ2-5; weak D call: TRBD2 (6 bases). Germline CDR1 is SQVTM and CDR2 is ANQGSEA. V shed 5 bases and J shed 4 bases, with 17 bases lying between them. The CDR3 has 14 amino acids.

This clonotype was observed a handful of times. The V gene is TRBV24-1, the J gene TRBJ2-5; D is unresolved. This CDR3 has 17 amino acids. V lost 0 bases and J lost 4, with 17 bases in between. Germline values: CDR1 KGHDR, CDR2 SFDVKD. CDR3 nucleotides: TGTGCCACCAGTGATTTGGACTCTCCCACCAGTAGAGAGACCCAGTACTTC. Translation gives CATSDLDSPTSRETQYF.

This clonotype was detected only once. With a much larger clone just one base away, this may be a read error. V is TRBV4-2 and J is TRBJ2-7, with TRBD2 matching 7 bases. Trimming removed 2 bases from V and 2 bases from J; junction bases left unmatched: 6. Germline V gene data show CDR1 as LGHNA and CDR2 as YNFKEQ. The CDR3 spans 15 residues. CDR3 coding DNA: TGTGCCAGCAGCCAATCTGCGGGGGTCCCCTACGAGCAGTACTTC. It encodes CASSQSAGVPYEQYF.

As regards this clonotype: The junction does not match germline at one end; this may be a read error. The V gene is TRBV29-1, the J gene TRBJ2-7; TRBD1 matches 9 bases. The CDR3 is 12 amino acids. The germline gives CDR1 SQVTM, CDR2 ANQGSEA. The CDR3 bases are TGTAGCGTTGAAGGGACAGGGAACGAGCAGTACTTC. The encoded protein is CSVEGTGNEQYF.

In the case of this clonotype: Mismatch with germline at one junction end may stem from a read error. V usage is TRBV9 and J usage is TRBJ2-7, with TRBD2 identical over 8 bases. The length of the CDR3 is 16 residues. Germline V gene sequence: CDR1 SGDLS, CDR2 YYNGEE. In DNA, the CDR3 is TGCGCTAGCAGCGCCGGCCCGGGAGGGCCCTCCTACGAGCAGTACTTC. Translating gives CASSAGPGGPSYEQYF. The entire variable domain, with the rest obtained from reference TRBV9 and TRBJ2-7, is as follows: DSGVTQTPKHLITATGQRVTLRCSPRSGDLSVYWYQQSLDQGLQFLIQYYNGEERAKGNILERFSAQQFPDLHSELNLSSLELGDSALYFCASSAGPGGPSYEQYFGPGTRLTVT.

On this clonotype: This may come from a read error, since a much larger clone is one base off. The genes are TRBV10-3 and TRBJ2-7, with a possible D match to TRBD2 (5 bases). The CDR3 runs to 15 residues. Germline V gene data show CDR1 as ENHRY and CDR2 as SYGVKD. In DNA, the CDR3 is TGTGCCATCGGTGAGAAAGCGGATACTTCCTACGAGCAGTACTTC. Translating it yields CAIGEKADTSYEQYF.

V usage is TRBV6-5 and J usage is TRBJ1-5; D is possibly TRBD1 (6 bases). The germline gives CDR1 MNHEY, CDR2 SVGAGI. Deletions cut 0 bases from V and 11 bases from J, with 17 bases between. There are 15 residues in the CDR3. The CDR3 coding sequence is TGTGCCAGCAGTTACTCGACAGGTAGCAATCACACCCAGCATTTT. Translating gives CASSYSTGSNHTQHF.

The chain has TRBV12-3 or TRBV12-4 and TRBJ2-1; possible D gene TRBD2, 7 bases. The CDR3 sequence is 13 residues long. Trimming stripped 11 bases from V and 4 bases from J, with 15 bases between. The CDR3 loop is CAGGASEYNEQFF. CDR3 coding DNA: TGTGCCGGGGGGGCTAGCGAGTACAATGAGCAGTTCTTC.

With respect to this clonotype: One end of the junction is discordant with germline, which a read error may explain. The rearrangement uses TRBV11-2 and TRBJ2-7; D not certain. Per germline, CDR1 SGHAT and CDR2 FQNNGV. The CDR3 length is 12 residues. The CDR3 DNA reads as TGTGCCAGCAGCCCCCTAACCTACGAGCAGCACTTC. This translates into CASSPLTYEQHF.

The V gene is TRBV28, the J gene TRBJ2-2; TRBD2 agrees at 11 bases. With V trimmed by 5 bases and J by 0 bases, 5 bases remained unmatched. The germline V gene encodes CDR1 MDHEN and CDR2 SYDVKM. There are 17 residues in the CDR3. Here the CDR3 DNA reads TGTGCCAGCAGTGAACCGGGACTAGCGGCGAACACCGGGGAGCTGTTTTTT. It specifies CASSEPGLAANTGELFF.

In regard to this clonotype: The junction does not match germline at one end; this may be a read error. The chain links TRBV11-3 to TRBJ2-5, with 11 bases fitting TRBD2. The CDR3 is 20 residues long. Germline CDR1 is SGHNT and CDR2 is YENEEA. In nucleotides, the CDR3 is TGTGCCAACAGCTTAGGGGGACTAGCGGTACCCCTCACCTTCCAGGAGACCCAGTACTTC. It yields the protein CANSLGGLAVPLTFQETQYF.

This clonotype showed up just a few times. The chain recombines TRBV19 with TRBJ2-3; TRBD2 matches at 8 bases. Trimming cost V 7 bases and J 6 bases; bases outside gene matches: 9. The CDR3 covers 14 residues. Germline V CDR1 and CDR2: LNHDA, SQIVND (reference sequence). CDR3 in DNA: TGTGCCAGTACAATCAGCGGGAGTCATGATACGCAGTATTTT. This encodes CASTISGSHDTQYF.

The table lists this clonotype with many counts. The genes are TRBV6-1 and TRBJ2-6; D is unclear. V lost 6 bases and J lost 2, with 8 bases in between. Germline V gene lookup returns CDR1 MNHNS and CDR2 SASEGT. The CDR3 runs 14 residues. The CDR3 nucleotides read TGTGCCAGCAGCTCATCGCCTGGGGCCAACGTCCTGACTTTC. This sequence encodes CASSSSPGANVLTF.

This clonotype has at least ten counts. The CDR3 DNA reads as TGTGCCAGCAGAAAGATCCAGGGGATTGCGCAGTATTTT. This gives the protein CASRKIQGIAQYF. J is TRBJ2-3 and V is TRBV5-8; D might be TRBD1 (6 bases). The CDR3 is 13 amino acids. CDR1 SGHTS and CDR2 YDEGEE come from the germline V gene. V lost 5 bases, J lost 10 bases, and 17 bases lay in between.

This clonotype was recorded a few times. A much bigger clone sits one base away, suggesting this may be a read error. The rearrangement joins TRBV5-4 to TRBJ2-1; possibly TRBD2 for D (6 bases). The germline gives CDR1 SGHNT, CDR2 YYREEE (reference sequence). The CDR3 is 14 residues long. CDR3 sequence reads: CASSSHEGRDERFF. CDR3 DNA: TGTGCCAGCAGCTCCCATGAAGGGCGGGATGAGCGGTTCTTC.

This clonotype showed up many times. The chain couples TRBV5-1 to TRBJ1-5; D gene uncertain. With 3 bases removed from V and 7 bases from J, the gap between germline ends came to 11 bases. The CDR3 extends over 13 amino acids. Germline V lookup: CDR1 SGHRS, CDR2 YFSETQ. CDR3 in DNA: TGCGCCAGCAGCTCTCTCGGAGGGCAGCCCCAGCATTTT. Its translation is CASSSLGGQPQHF.

Ten or more counts support this clonotype. The chain employs TRBV11-2 and TRBJ2-1, with no clear D. The CDR3 runs to 15 residues. The V end lost 0 bases, the J end lost 4 bases, and 10 bases lay between the germline ends. Germline CDR1 is SGHAT and CDR2 is FQNNGV. The CDR3 bases are TGTGCCAGCAGCTTAGATCTCTCGGGTTACAATGAGCAGTTCTTC. It yields the protein CASSLDLSGYNEQFF.